The rows below give T cell receptor beta chains drawn from one sample of a study of T and B cells in COVID-19 patients. TCRdb re-derived calls from the multiplex PCR reads in MiXCR, one entry per CDR3 protein. This table has about 3,800 distinct CDR3 sequences, 23% appearing once. The material sequenced was blood. The source is a human donor with active COVID-19. Each CDR3 is given with its conserved first and last residue. The order of the fields is D gene, V gene, clone size, J gene, CDR3 protein, CDR3 DNA. The D gene is left open where the match is weak. Only part of the rows carry a size: once, few, many, or a class if the clone is expanded.

d_gene: NA
v_gene: TRBV29-1
abundance: NA
j_gene: TRBJ1-6
CDR3aa: CSVPDSRSSYNSPLHF
CDR3nt: TGCAGCGTCCCGGACAGCAGGAGCTCCTATAATTCACCCCTCCACTTT

d_gene: TRBD2
v_gene: TRBV13
abundance: NA
j_gene: TRBJ2-1
CDR3aa: CASSLGTSGGASRGSYNEQFF
CDR3nt: TGTGCCAGCAGCTTGGGAACTAGCGGGGGGGCATCCCGGGGCTCCTACAATGAGCAGTTCTTC

d_gene: NA
v_gene: TRBV27
abundance: medium-sized
j_gene: TRBJ1-4
CDR3aa: CASSDRWGNEKLFF
CDR3nt: TGTGCCAGCAGTGACAGGTGGGGCAATGAAAAACTGTTTTTT

d_gene: NA
v_gene: TRBV19
abundance: medium-sized
j_gene: TRBJ1-6
CDR3aa: CASSIRPVSSYNSPLHF
CDR3nt: TGTGCCAGTAGTATCCGACCCGTGAGCTCCTATAATTCACCCCTCCACTTT

d_gene: NA
v_gene: TRBV6-2/TRBV6-3
abundance: medium-sized
j_gene: TRBJ1-4
CDR3aa: CASCRDLSPEKLFF
CDR3nt: TGTGCCAGTTGCCGGGACTTATCGCCTGAAAAACTGTTTTTT

d_gene: NA
v_gene: TRBV27
abundance: medium-sized
j_gene: TRBJ2-2
CDR3aa: CASSEGTTGELFF
CDR3nt: TGTGCCAGCAGTGAGGGGACCACCGGGGAGCTGTTTTTT

d_gene: TRBD1
v_gene: TRBV5-6
abundance: medium-sized
j_gene: TRBJ2-5
CDR3aa: CASSYKGASETQYF
CDR3nt: TGTGCCAGCAGCTATAAGGGGGCCTCAGAGACCCAGTACTTC

d_gene: NA
v_gene: TRBV29-1
abundance: large
j_gene: TRBJ2-5
CDR3aa: CSVLQETQYF
CDR3nt: TGCAGCGTTCTACAAGAGACCCAGTACTTC

d_gene: NA
v_gene: TRBV6-1
abundance: NA
j_gene: TRBJ1-6
CDR3aa: CASSLGAPNNSPLHF
CDR3nt: TGTGCCAGCAGTTTGGGGGCCCCAAATAATTCACCCCTCCACTTT

d_gene: NA
v_gene: TRBV20-1
abundance: few
j_gene: TRBJ2-1
CDR3aa: CSARESSYNEQFF
CDR3nt: TGCAGTGCTAGAGAGAGCTCCTACAATGAGCAGTTCTTC

d_gene: NA
v_gene: TRBV12-3/TRBV12-4
abundance: medium-sized
j_gene: TRBJ2-3
CDR3aa: CASSSRTADTQYF
CDR3nt: TGTGCCAGCAGCAGCAGGACCGCAGATACGCAGTATTTT

d_gene: TRBD1
v_gene: TRBV5-4
abundance: medium-sized
j_gene: TRBJ1-2
CDR3aa: CASSSDRGQYYGYTF
CDR3nt: TGTGCCAGCAGCTCAGACAGGGGTCAATACTATGGCTACACCTTC

d_gene: NA
v_gene: TRBV6-5
abundance: NA
j_gene: TRBJ2-5
CDR3aa: CASSNRQIETQYF
CDR3nt: TGTGCCAGCAGTAACCGACAGATAGAGACCCAGTACTTC

d_gene: NA
v_gene: TRBV6-6
abundance: few
j_gene: TRBJ1-1
CDR3aa: CASTYAENTEAFF
CDR3nt: TGTGCCAGCACCTACGCTGAGAACACTGAAGCTTTCTTT

d_gene: NA
v_gene: TRBV10-3
abundance: few
j_gene: TRBJ1-1
CDR3aa: CAIRSMNTEAFF
CDR3nt: TGTGCCATCAGAAGTATGAACACTGAAGCTTTCTTT

d_gene: TRBD2
v_gene: TRBV11-3
abundance: NA
j_gene: TRBJ2-1
CDR3aa: CASSLSSGGYNEQFF
CDR3nt: TGTGCCAGCAGCTTATCTAGCGGGGGATACAATGAGCAGTTCTTC

d_gene: NA
v_gene: TRBV13
abundance: medium-sized
j_gene: TRBJ1-3
CDR3aa: CASSLGLRSNSGNTIYF
CDR3nt: TGTGCCAGCAGCTTAGGCCTCAGGTCCAACTCTGGAAACACCATATATTTT

d_gene: NA
v_gene: TRBV6-6
abundance: medium-sized
j_gene: TRBJ2-1
CDR3aa: CASTLQGGDEQFF
CDR3nt: TGTGCCAGCACCCTACAGGGGGGGGATGAGCAGTTCTTC

d_gene: TRBD2
v_gene: TRBV7-9
abundance: few
j_gene: TRBJ2-7
CDR3aa: CASRGGRGAHEQYF
CDR3nt: TGTGCCAGCAGGGGGGGGAGGGGAGCCCACGAGCAGTACTTC

d_gene: TRBD2
v_gene: TRBV20-1
abundance: NA
j_gene: TRBJ2-7
CDR3aa: CSASSSGGAGEQYF
CDR3nt: TGCAGTGCTAGTTCTAGCGGGGGTGCTGGCGAGCAGTACTTC

d_gene: TRBD2
v_gene: TRBV20-1
abundance: NA
j_gene: TRBJ2-3
CDR3aa: CSAFLGGSTDTQYF
CDR3nt: TGCAGTGCCTTCTTGGGGGGGAGCACAGATACGCAGTATTTT

d_gene: NA
v_gene: TRBV6-5
abundance: medium-sized
j_gene: TRBJ2-5
CDR3aa: CASSYSTGRGLETQYF
CDR3nt: TGTGCCAGCAGTTACTCGACGGGGAGAGGGCTAGAGACCCAGTACTTC

d_gene: NA
v_gene: TRBV7-9
abundance: NA
j_gene: TRBJ2-7
CDR3aa: CASSSPRVQGGEQYF
CDR3nt: TGTGCCAGCAGCTCCCCTAGGGTACAGGGGGGGGAGCAGTACTTC

d_gene: NA
v_gene: TRBV7-2
abundance: NA
j_gene: TRBJ1-2
CDR3aa: CASSFDGLLVYGYTF
CDR3nt: TGTGCCAGCAGCTTCGACGGGTTGTTAGTCTACGGCTACACCTTC

d_gene: NA
v_gene: TRBV19
abundance: medium-sized
j_gene: TRBJ1-1
CDR3aa: CASRTTAEAFF
CDR3nt: TGTGCCAGTAGAACCACAGCTGAAGCTTTCTTT

d_gene: TRBD1
v_gene: TRBV10-3
abundance: medium-sized
j_gene: TRBJ1-6
CDR3aa: CAISYGQGNSPLHF
CDR3nt: TGTGCCATCAGTTACGGACAGGGGAATTCACCCCTCCACTTT

d_gene: NA
v_gene: TRBV18
abundance: medium-sized
j_gene: TRBJ1-5
CDR3aa: CASSPSTDSTQPQHF
CDR3nt: TGTGCCAGCTCACCATCGACAGATAGCACTCAGCCCCAGCATTTT

d_gene: NA
v_gene: TRBV20-1
abundance: NA
j_gene: TRBJ1-4
CDR3aa: CSARGGSGATNEKLFF
CDR3nt: TGCAGTGCTAGAGGAGGGAGCGGGGCGACTAATGAAAAACTGTTTTTT

d_gene: NA
v_gene: TRBV19
abundance: medium-sized
j_gene: TRBJ2-2
CDR3aa: CASSIMGSANTGELFF
CDR3nt: TGTGCCAGTAGTATAATGGGGTCAGCGAACACCGGGGAGCTGTTTTTT

d_gene: TRBD1
v_gene: TRBV19
abundance: NA
j_gene: TRBJ1-1
CDR3aa: CASSLSDGTGRETEAFF
CDR3nt: TGTGCCAGTAGTCTATCAGACGGGACAGGGAGAGAAACTGAAGCTTTCTTT

d_gene: NA
v_gene: TRBV29-1
abundance: large
j_gene: TRBJ2-3
CDR3aa: CSVSITDTQYF
CDR3nt: TGCAGCGTTAGTATAACAGATACGCAGTATTTT

d_gene: NA
v_gene: TRBV6-6
abundance: medium-sized
j_gene: TRBJ1-3
CDR3aa: CASSPGAVSGNTIYF
CDR3nt: TGTGCCAGCAGCCCCGGGGCAGTCTCTGGAAACACCATATATTTT

d_gene: TRBD2
v_gene: TRBV20-1
abundance: NA
j_gene: TRBJ2-5
CDR3aa: CSAGAGGPGKTQYF
CDR3nt: TGCAGTGCCGGAGCGGGGGGGCCCGGGAAGACCCAGTACTTC

d_gene: TRBD2
v_gene: TRBV29-1
abundance: NA
j_gene: TRBJ2-2
CDR3aa: CSAGLAGGRNTGELFF
CDR3nt: TGCAGCGCCGGACTAGCGGGGGGTCGCAACACCGGGGAGCTGTTTTTT

d_gene: TRBD1
v_gene: TRBV6-6
abundance: NA
j_gene: TRBJ2-7
CDR3aa: CASLPGQGSAYEQYF
CDR3nt: TGTGCCAGCCTTCCGGGACAGGGTTCGGCCTACGAGCAGTACTTC

d_gene: NA
v_gene: TRBV6-6
abundance: medium-sized
j_gene: TRBJ1-4
CDR3aa: CASSYGQVRNEKLFF
CDR3nt: TGTGCCAGCAGTTACGGGCAGGTCCGGAATGAAAAACTGTTTTTT

d_gene: TRBD1
v_gene: TRBV27
abundance: medium-sized
j_gene: TRBJ1-2
CDR3aa: CASSPGQGYGYTF
CDR3nt: TGTGCCAGCAGCCCGGGACAGGGTTATGGCTACACCTTC

d_gene: NA
v_gene: TRBV19
abundance: medium-sized
j_gene: TRBJ1-6
CDR3aa: CASRVQNSPLHF
CDR3nt: TGTGCCAGCCGTGTTCAAAATTCACCCCTCCACTTT

d_gene: NA
v_gene: TRBV19
abundance: medium-sized
j_gene: TRBJ1-1
CDR3aa: CASISRGASEAFF
CDR3nt: TGTGCCAGCATATCAAGGGGAGCCTCTGAAGCTTTCTTT

d_gene: NA
v_gene: TRBV6-5
abundance: once
j_gene: TRBJ2-1
CDR3aa: CASRQSYNEQFF
CDR3nt: TGTGCCAGCAGGCAGTCCTACAATGAGCAGTTCTTC

d_gene: NA
v_gene: TRBV27
abundance: medium-sized
j_gene: TRBJ1-5
CDR3aa: CASMENKAQHF
CDR3nt: TGTGCCTCGATGGAGAATAAGGCCCAGCATTTT

d_gene: TRBD1
v_gene: TRBV5-1
abundance: medium-sized
j_gene: TRBJ2-7
CDR3aa: CASSQGQGGGEQYF
CDR3nt: TGCGCCAGCAGCCAAGGACAGGGAGGAGGCGAGCAGTACTTC

d_gene: NA
v_gene: TRBV7-9
abundance: NA
j_gene: TRBJ2-1
CDR3aa: CASSRGGQQVKFF
CDR3nt: TGTGCCAGCAGCCGCGGAGGGCAGCAGGTGAAGTTCTTC

d_gene: NA
v_gene: TRBV20-1
abundance: NA
j_gene: TRBJ2-3
CDR3aa: CSGGLRGRIGTDTQYF
CDR3nt: TGCAGTGGGGGGCTGAGGGGGAGGATCGGCACAGATACGCAGTATTTT

d_gene: TRBD1
v_gene: TRBV6-2/TRBV6-3
abundance: many
j_gene: TRBJ1-6
CDR3aa: CASRPRDRGFTYNSPLHF
CDR3nt: TGTGCCAGCAGGCCCCGGGACAGGGGTTTTACCTATAATTCACCCCTCCACTTT

d_gene: NA
v_gene: TRBV27
abundance: NA
j_gene: TRBJ2-7
CDR3aa: CASSLQGLGYEQYF
CDR3nt: TGTGCCAGCAGTTTACAGGGCCTAGGCTACGAGCAGTACTTC

d_gene: NA
v_gene: TRBV6-5
abundance: medium-sized
j_gene: TRBJ1-2
CDR3aa: CASSVRGYGYTF
CDR3nt: TGTGCCAGCAGCGTGAGGGGCTATGGCTACACCTTC

d_gene: TRBD2
v_gene: TRBV9
abundance: NA
j_gene: TRBJ2-2
CDR3aa: CASSSGGAPGELFF
CDR3nt: TGTGCCAGCAGTAGCGGGGGGGCCCCCGGGGAGCTGTTTTTT

d_gene: NA
v_gene: TRBV18
abundance: medium-sized
j_gene: TRBJ1-1
CDR3aa: CASSPAQGGEAFF
CDR3nt: TGTGCCAGCTCACCAGCGCAGGGAGGTGAAGCTTTCTTT

d_gene: NA
v_gene: TRBV10-2
abundance: few
j_gene: TRBJ2-7
CDR3aa: CASSEAYEQYF
CDR3nt: TGCGCCAGCAGTGAGGCCTACGAGCAGTACTTC

d_gene: TRBD1
v_gene: TRBV30
abundance: NA
j_gene: TRBJ1-6
CDR3aa: CAWSASPGTGDYPYNSPLHF
CDR3nt: TGTGCCTGGAGCGCGAGTCCGGGGACAGGGGATTACCCCTATAATTCACCCCTCCACTTT

d_gene: NA
v_gene: TRBV5-1
abundance: NA
j_gene: TRBJ1-1
CDR3aa: CASSERDTRNTEAFF
CDR3nt: TGCGCCAGCAGCGAACGGGACACGAGGAACACTGAAGCTTTCTTT

d_gene: NA
v_gene: TRBV6-2/TRBV6-3
abundance: medium-sized
j_gene: TRBJ2-7
CDR3aa: CASREAAYEQYF
CDR3nt: TGTGCCAGCAGGGAGGCAGCCTACGAGCAGTACTTC

d_gene: TRBD1
v_gene: TRBV20-1
abundance: NA
j_gene: TRBJ2-3
CDR3aa: CSAHDRGRNTDTQYF
CDR3nt: TGCAGTGCCCACGACAGGGGGCGCAACACAGATACGCAGTATTTT

d_gene: NA
v_gene: TRBV19
abundance: medium-sized
j_gene: TRBJ2-7
CDR3aa: CASSIRESSYEQYF
CDR3nt: TGTGCCAGTAGTATAAGGGAATCCTCCTACGAGCAGTACTTC